The TCR beta chain under discussion was sequenced for a study of T cells in Graves' hyperthyroidism and ophthalmopathy. Turning to the study itself: Specimen type is peripheral blood, collected at initial diagnosis prior to any treatment.

For this clonotype: What it binds is unknown.

Uncontrolled infections, other autoimmune diseases, pregnancy or lactation led to exclusion of patients. The CDR3 sequence is 13 residues long. Trimming removed 2 bases from V and 2 bases from J, with 5 bases in between. CDR1 SGHRS and CDR2 YFSETQ come from the germline V gene. What was amplified from RNA transcripts were TCR beta CDR3 regions. The TCR CDR3 first-round RT-PCR relied on the HTBI primer set. TCRdb re-derived calls from the multiplex PCR reads in MiXCR, one entry per CDR3 protein. Of 750,000 to 900,000 distinct CDR3 sequences in the sample, roughly 40% were seen once. Regarding the study as a whole: Ophthalmopathy onset followed model prediction by a median about 6.9 months.

The specimen sequenced was blood. The TCR sequence derives from a man between 18 and 29 years old with Graves' hyperthyroidism. This rearrangement joins TRBV5-1 to TRBJ1-3; D is unclear. In DNA, the CDR3 is TGCGCCAGCAGCTTTAGCACTGGAAACACCATATATTTT. The encoded protein is CASSFSTGNTIYF.